This T cell receptor (beta chain) was observed in a study of blood T cell repertoires in COVID-19. The CDR3 consists of 15 residues. The V gene lost 8 bases and the J gene lost 5 bases, with 22 bases spanning the gap. Germline V gene sequence: CDR1 MNHEY, CDR2 SVGAGI. Method: immunoSEQ multiplex PCR; TCRdb's copy keeps in-frame clones and lacks some. The sample has approximately 150,000 clones, around four fifths seen once. The chain recombines TRBV6-5 with TRBJ2-7; D possibly corresponds to TRBD1 (5 bases). The source is a woman of 80 years or more with COVID-19, enrolled during active disease. Sequenced sample: peripheral blood. CDR3 DNA: TGTGCCAGCCTGGACCCTTGGCAGGGTGGCCACGAGCAGTACTTC. This translates into CASLDPWQGGHEQYF.